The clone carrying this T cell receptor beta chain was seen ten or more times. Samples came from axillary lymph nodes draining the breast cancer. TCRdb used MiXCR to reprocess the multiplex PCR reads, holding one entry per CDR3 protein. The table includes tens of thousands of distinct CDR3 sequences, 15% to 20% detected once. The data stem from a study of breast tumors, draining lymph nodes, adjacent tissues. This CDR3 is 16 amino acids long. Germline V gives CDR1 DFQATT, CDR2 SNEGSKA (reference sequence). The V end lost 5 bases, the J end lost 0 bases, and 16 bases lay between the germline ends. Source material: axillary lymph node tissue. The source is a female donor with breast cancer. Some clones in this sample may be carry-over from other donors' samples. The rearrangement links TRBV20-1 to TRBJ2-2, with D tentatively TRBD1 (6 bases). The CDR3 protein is CSAHPDSLANTGELFF. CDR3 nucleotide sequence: TGCAGTGCTCACCCGGACAGCCTAGCGAACACCGGGGAGCTGTTTTTT.